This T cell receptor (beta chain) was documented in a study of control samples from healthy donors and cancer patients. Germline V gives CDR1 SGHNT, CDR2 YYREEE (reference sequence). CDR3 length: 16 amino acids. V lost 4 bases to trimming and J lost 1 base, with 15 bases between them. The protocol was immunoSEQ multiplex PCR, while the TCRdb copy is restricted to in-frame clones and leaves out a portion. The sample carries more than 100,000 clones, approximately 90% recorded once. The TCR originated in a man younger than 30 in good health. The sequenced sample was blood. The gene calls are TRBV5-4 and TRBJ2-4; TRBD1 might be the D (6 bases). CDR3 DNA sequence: TGTGCCAGCAGCCTCGACTGGGACATCGCCAAAAACATTCAGTACTTC. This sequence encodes CASSLDWDIAKNIQYF.